Presented here are 18 T cell receptor beta chains from one specimen sequenced in a study of blood T cell repertoires in COVID-19. Here immunoSEQ multiplex PCR was the method, and the copy in TCRdb shows in-frame clones only, minus some. In the table there are 140,000 to 150,000 clones, about 80% of which are singletons. The specimen was PBMCs or T cells enriched from blood (not recorded which). These receptors all come from a woman between 50 and 59 years old who had recovered from COVID-19.

The V and J genes are TRBV6-5 and TRBJ1-3; D is unclear. The CDR3 is made up of 15 amino acids. Per germline, CDR1 MNHEY and CDR2 SVGAGI. Between the trimmed V and J ends, which lost 11 bases and 2 bases, there was a span of 19 bases. CDR3 in DNA: TGTGCCGTCGGAGAGCCTCTAGGAGCTGGAAACACCATATATTTT. Translated: CAVGEPLGAGNTIYF.

This clone came up many times. At one end the junction does not follow the germline gene, possibly because of a read error. The V gene is TRBV5-1, the J gene TRBJ2-5; D gene unclear. The germline gives CDR1 SGHRS, CDR2 YFSETQ. The CDR3 is 8 amino acids. Written as DNA, the CDR3 is TGCGCCAGCAGCCCCTCGGACTTC. It is translated as CASSPSDF.

The chain recombines TRBV2 with TRBJ1-5, with 10 bases lining up with TRBD1. Germline trimming cut 6 bases from V and 6 bases from J; bases unmatched to any gene: 8. From germline, CDR1 is SNHLY and CDR2 FYNNEI. CDR3 size: 15 residues. The CDR3 region is CASSGDRGKVQPQHF. The CDR3 coding sequence is TGTGCCAGCAGCGGGGACAGGGGAAAGGTTCAGCCCCAGCATTTT. Full variable domain (rest looked up from reference TRBV2 and TRBJ1-5): EPEVTQTPSHQVTQMGQEVILRCVPISNHLYFYWYRQILGQKVEFLVSFYNNEISEKSEIFDDQFSVERPDGSNFTLKIRSTKLEDSAMYFCASSGDRGKVQPQHFGDGTRLSIL.

This clone was seen only once. The CDR3: CASSEDWQGNQPQHF. The CDR3 DNA sequence: TGTGCCAGCAGTGAAGATTGGCAGGGAAATCAGCCCCAGCATTTT. The J gene is TRBJ1-5, the V gene TRBV2; maybe TRBD1 (5 bases). The ends were cut back, 1 base at V and 4 bases at J, with 11 bases in the middle. The germline CDR1 and CDR2 sequences are SNHLY and FYNNEI. The CDR3 consists of 15 residues.

The chain joins TRBV10-2 to TRBJ1-6; unclear D gene. CDR1 and CDR2 (germline): WSHSY, SAAADI. The V end lost 8 bases, the J end lost 8 bases, and 13 bases lay between the germline ends. The CDR3 has 13 amino acids. As DNA, the CDR3 is TGCGCCAGCGCGGCAGCCCAAGATTCACCCCTCCACTTT. The encoded protein is CASAAAQDSPLHF.

The rearrangement links TRBV6-5 to TRBJ1-5; a possible D gene is TRBD1 (6 bases). The germline gives CDR1 MNHEY, CDR2 SVGAGI. The length of the CDR3 is 14 residues. Trimming pared 7 bases from V and 7 bases from J, leaving 17 bases between. CDR3 in DNA: TGTGCCAGCACCGAACTCAGGGGCCGGCAGCCCCAGCATTTT. Its protein is CASTELRGRQPQHF.

This chain connects TRBV9 to TRBJ1-2; no clear D. Looked up from germline, CDR1 is SGDLS and CDR2 is YYNGEE. V was clipped by 0 bases and J by 0 bases, with 3 bases between them. This CDR3 has 13 residues. The CDR3 protein is CASSVGANYGYTF. The DNA of the CDR3 is TGTGCCAGCAGCGTAGGAGCTAACTATGGCTACACCTTC.

The chain uses TRBV18 and TRBJ1-1; 8 bases are shared with TRBD1. Losses at the gene ends were 6 bases for V and 6 bases for J; bases not matched to a gene: 9. CDR3 length: 14 amino acids. Germline lookup yields CDR1 KGHSH and CDR2 LQKENI. The CDR3, as DNA: TGTGCCAGCTCCCTCTCTGGCAGGGGGCCTGAAGCTTTCTTT. Translated: CASSLSGRGPEAFF. Variable domain in full (rest from reference TRBV18 and TRBJ1-1): NAGVMQNPRHLVRRRGQEARLRCSPMKGHSHVYWYRQLPEEGLKFMVYLQKENIIDESGMPKERFSAEFPKEGPSILRIQQVVRGDSAAYFCASSLSGRGPEAFFGQGTRLTVV.

V and J are TRBV28 and TRBJ2-2, with 7 bases lining up with TRBD1. CDR1 is MDHEN and CDR2 is SYDVKM in the germline V gene. The CDR3 covers 16 residues. V dropped 7 bases and J dropped 0; count of bases not matched to a gene: 8. The CDR3 sequence is CASTRSTGANTGELFF. The CDR3 nucleotides read TGTGCCAGCACCCGAAGTACAGGGGCGAACACCGGGGAGCTGTTTTTT.

This chain connects TRBV2 to TRBJ2-5, with 8 nucleotides matching TRBD1. The CDR3 runs to 15 residues. Germline V gene data show CDR1 as SNHLY and CDR2 as FYNNEI. With V trimmed by 4 bases and J by 5 bases, 9 bases remained unmatched. The CDR3: CASSVETGVPETQYF. The CDR3 DNA reads TGTGCCAGCAGTGTAGAGACAGGGGTCCCCGAGACCCAGTACTTC. The variable domain in full, completed from reference TRBV2 and TRBJ2-5, reads EPEVTQTPSHQVTQMGQEVILRCVPISNHLYFYWYRQILGQKVEFLVSFYNNEISEKSEIFDDQFSVERPDGSNFTLKIRSTKLEDSAMYFCASSVETGVPETQYFGPGTRLLVL.

This chain joins TRBV11-2 and TRBJ1-1; D is unclear. The CDR3 is made up of 12 amino acids. Trimming removed 2 bases at V and 7 bases at J, with 8 bases between. CDR1 is SGHAT, CDR2 FQNNGV, per germline. Written as DNA, the CDR3 is TGTGCCAGCAGCTTAAACGGGTATGAAGCTTTCTTT. This sequence encodes CASSLNGYEAFF.

There are a few counts of this clone. This chain links TRBV12-3 or TRBV12-4 with TRBJ1-5; D not resolved. The CDR3 runs 13 residues. The V and J ends lost 3 bases and 4 bases respectively, with 7 bases between them. The CDR3 protein is CASSLFGNQPQHF. For the CDR3, the DNA is TGTGCCAGCAGTTTGTTCGGGAATCAGCCCCAGCATTTT.

With regard to this clone: This sample also contains other DNA sequences that code for the same CDR3. The chain has TRBV19 and TRBJ2-7, with TRBD2 identical over 13 bases. After removal of 8 bases from V and 4 bases from J, the junction contained 5 bases not matched to a gene. Per the germline V gene, CDR1 is LNHDA and CDR2 is SQIVND (reference sequence). This CDR3 is built from 14 residues. The CDR3 sequence is CASSTSGGTYEQYF. As DNA, the CDR3 is TGTGCCAGTTCGACTAGCGGGGGGACTTACGAGCAGTACTTC.

This clone was seen a handful of times. The chain has TRBV11-3 and TRBJ2-2; no firm D call. There are 13 residues in the CDR3. The germline V gene encodes CDR1 SGHNT and CDR2 YENEEA. The ends were cut back, 0 bases at V and 5 bases at J, with 4 bases in the middle. The CDR3 nucleotides are TGTGCCAGCAGCTTAGACACAACCGGGGAGCTGTTTTTT. Its protein product is CASSLDTTGELFF.

The rearrangement joins TRBV5-1 to TRBJ2-4; 8 positions match TRBD1. The CDR3 runs 15 residues. Germline V CDR1 and CDR2: SGHRS, YFSETQ. V lost 4 bases, J lost 6 bases, and 9 bases stayed unmatched. The CDR3 DNA follows: TGCGCCAGCAGCATGTGGCAGGGGGCCGGAAACATTCAGTACTTC. It encodes CASSMWQGAGNIQYF.

The chain combines TRBV24-1 with TRBJ1-4, with D uncertain. The CDR3 covers 15 residues. Germline CDR1 is KGHDR and CDR2 is SFDVKD. V was shortened by 6 bases and J by 0 bases, with 10 bases between the two germline ends. CDR3 nucleotides: TGTGCCACCAGTCCAGGTTGGACAACTAATGAAAAACTGTTTTTT. Its protein is CATSPGWTTNEKLFF.

The chain joins TRBV28 to TRBJ2-7; 7 positions match TRBD1. The germline V gene has CDR1 MDHEN and CDR2 SYDVKM. The trim removed 4 bases at V and 4 bases at J, leaving 10 bases unmatched. The CDR3 sequence is 15 residues long. Written as DNA, the CDR3 is TGTGCCAGCAGTTCTCCCTCGACAGGGATGTACGAGCAGTACTTC. Protein product: CASSSPSTGMYEQYF.

V is TRBV27 and J is TRBJ1-4, with D possibly matching TRBD1 (6 bases). This CDR3 is 18 amino acids long. Germline V gene sequence: CDR1 MNHEY, CDR2 SMNVEV (reference sequence). V gave up 3 bases and J gave up 0 bases, with 17 bases separating them. CDR3 residues: CASSFWTAQGPTNEKLFF. The CDR3 DNA is TGTGCCAGCAGTTTCTGGACAGCCCAGGGGCCAACTAATGAAAAACTGTTTTTT.